This T cell receptor beta chain was recovered during a study of shared clonotypes between healthy human individuals (dated by TCRdb to about 2020). At the level of the whole study: The cohort comprised two women and a few men aged 18 to 49 years. To estimate repertoire size and how much clonotype sharing occurs between individuals, the study deeply sequenced the blood TCR repertoires of roughly 5 healthy adults. Per donor, leukapheresis produced somewhere between about 0.8 and 9.5 billion PBMCs. For each donor, CD4 naive and CD4 memory were each given three plates, CD8 naive was given two plates, and CD8 memory was given one plate. To increase sequencing depth and limit assay-specific biases, different laboratories used diverse techniques to prepare libraries and sequence TCR repertoires. Study-level results and caveats: Larger estimated clonotype richness was generally found for naive subsets than for memory subsets. When a few donors were compared, the shared fraction of clonotypes was about 5.5% for naive CD4, 3% to 4% for naive CD8, roughly 2.5% for memory CD4, and 0.4% for memory CD8. Incomplete sequencing was indicated by rarefaction of sorted-subset datasets, despite the large sequencing depth. Only blood was sampled, and tissue TCR repertoires likely differ from those in blood. Based on pairwise subsampling, the degree of clonotype sharing among donors was expected to be affected by sequencing depth. Because the study included a small number of donors, the genetic and exposure-history diversity represented was limited. Clonotypes shared by all four sorted-subset donors showed higher generation probabilities than non-shared clonotypes.

From its cysteine to its phenylalanine, the CDR3 spans 14 amino acids. The sequence is cut down to CDR3 DNA, 42 bases in frame from base 1. At the junction V is shortened by 3 bases and J by 2 bases; bases outside the gene matches: 5. CDR1 and CDR2 were assigned from the germline V gene as SGHDT and YYEEEE. CD8 naive samples were CD45RO-negative cells positively selected for CCR7, giving a CD45RA+CCR7+ population that excluded TemRA cells. The donors were healthy, HIV-negative adults with no recently reported acute infections or vaccinations. Only Caucasian adults living in Nashville, Tennessee, USA were represented among the donors. Blood was collected by leukapheresis, and PBMCs were isolated by Ficoll-Histopaque density gradient centrifugation and then cryopreserved in liquid nitrogen vapor phase. Analytical flow cytometry was used to check the purity and quantity of every magnetically sorted T cell population. From each sorted fraction, genomic DNA was isolated and quantified by UV absorbance on a Nanodrop 2000c.

Comments on this clone: Its target antigen remains unknown. Base qualities were left out, and no much larger clone turns up one base away.

TCR CDR3 regions were amplified from genomic DNA by multiplex PCR using the deep immunoSEQ assay. Extracted genomic DNA from each cell subset was distributed evenly across all wells of several immunoSEQ 96-well plates, and each plate was treated as a replicate. Each replicate PCR for sorted subsets received about 210 ng genomic DNA, equal to around 32,000 T cell genomes. Purified libraries were quantified with a Qubit 3.0 fluorometer, sized on a Bioanalyzer 2100, and re-quantified with the KAPA Library Quantification kit. Every immunoSEQ 96-well plate was sequenced on a dedicated single-read 150-cycle Illumina NextSeq 550 flow cell. The study's processing was this. The immunoSEQ output contained only junctional sequences without quality scores, so filtering could not match that applied to full-length reads. Sequences were annotated with PyIR, a Python wrapper for IgBLAST v1.9, and V/J genes and CDR3 were assigned using IMGT germline references. Reads were filtered out if the reads had weak V/J assignments (E-value above 1e-6), no CDR3, stop codons, out-of-frame junctions, or ambiguous translated residues. V3J clonotypes were defined as sequences sharing an identical inferred V gene, J gene, and CDR3 amino acid sequence. Percentage overlap between repertoires was calculated by dividing the number of shared unique clonotypes by the size of the smaller repertoire. Three approaches were used to assess repertoire richness: RTK rarefaction, the Chao1 estimator, and Recon v2.1 estimates of unobserved clonotypes. OLGA was used to compute generation probabilities for all TCRbeta clonotypes that the gDNA method yielded from four donors. Entries here come from immuneACCESS through TCRdb and include only in-frame sequences with V and J called. Some clones fail to appear in such tables; in the studies checked, an unresolved V gene covers under half of the shortfall, and the cause of the remainder is unknown. For V, J and clone size, that table is used; D and trimming come from the DNA. The table for this sample lists about 2.1 million clones; 90% to 95% of them were counted only once. The top ten hold over 1.5% of the sample.

The receptor comes from a man between 18 and 29 years old in good health. Some clones in this sample may be carry-over from other donors' samples. The chain is encoded by TRBV5-6 joined to TRBJ2-7; 7 central bases correspond to TRBD1. Sequencing was done on a sample of naive CD8+ T cells from PBMCs. Taken with the paper, the label for cell subset or site translates to: CD45RA+CCR7+. In nucleotides, the sequence is TGTGCCAGCAGCTCGGTAGGGGGCGCCTACGAGCAGTACTTC. Its translation reads: CASSSVGGAYEQYF.